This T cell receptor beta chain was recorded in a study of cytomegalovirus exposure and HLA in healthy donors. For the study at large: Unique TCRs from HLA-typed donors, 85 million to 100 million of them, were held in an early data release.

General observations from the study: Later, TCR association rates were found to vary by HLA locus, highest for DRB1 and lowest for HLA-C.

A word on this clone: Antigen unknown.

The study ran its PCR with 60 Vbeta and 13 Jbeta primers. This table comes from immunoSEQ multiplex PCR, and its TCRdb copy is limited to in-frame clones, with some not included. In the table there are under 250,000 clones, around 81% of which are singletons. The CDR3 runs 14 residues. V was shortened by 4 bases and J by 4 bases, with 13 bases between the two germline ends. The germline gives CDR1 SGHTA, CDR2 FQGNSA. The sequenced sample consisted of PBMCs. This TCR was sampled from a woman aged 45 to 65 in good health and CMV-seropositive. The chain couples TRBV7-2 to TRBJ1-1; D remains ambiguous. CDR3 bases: TGTGCCAGCAGCTCCCGAGGGTTCAGCACTGAAGCTTTCTTT. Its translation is CASSSRGFSTEAFF.